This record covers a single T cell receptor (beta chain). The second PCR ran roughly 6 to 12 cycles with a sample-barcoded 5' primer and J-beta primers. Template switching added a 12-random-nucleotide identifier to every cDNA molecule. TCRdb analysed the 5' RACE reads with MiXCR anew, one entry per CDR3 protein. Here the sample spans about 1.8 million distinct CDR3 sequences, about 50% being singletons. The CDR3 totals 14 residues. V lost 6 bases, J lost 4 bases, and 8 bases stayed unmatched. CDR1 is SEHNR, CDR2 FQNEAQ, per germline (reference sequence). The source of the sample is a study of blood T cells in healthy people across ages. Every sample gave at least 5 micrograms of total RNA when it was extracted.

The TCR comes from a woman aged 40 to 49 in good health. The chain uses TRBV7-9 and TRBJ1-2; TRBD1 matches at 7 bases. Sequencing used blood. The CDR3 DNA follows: TGTGCCAGCAGATCAGGACAGGCAAGCTATGGCTACACCTTC. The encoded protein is CASRSGQASYGYTF.